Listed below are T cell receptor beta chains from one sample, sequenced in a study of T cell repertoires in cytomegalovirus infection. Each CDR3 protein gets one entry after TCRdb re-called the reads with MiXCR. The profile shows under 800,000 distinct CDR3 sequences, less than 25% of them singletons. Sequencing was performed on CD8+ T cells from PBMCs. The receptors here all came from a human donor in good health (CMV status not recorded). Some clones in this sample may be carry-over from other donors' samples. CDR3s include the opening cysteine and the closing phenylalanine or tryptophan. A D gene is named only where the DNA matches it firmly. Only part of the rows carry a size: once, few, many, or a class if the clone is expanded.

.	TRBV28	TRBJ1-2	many	CASSPRTTLNYGYTF	TGTGCCAGCAGTCCTCGGACCACTTTAAACTATGGCTACACCTTC
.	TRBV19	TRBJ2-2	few	CASTPGANTGELFF	TGTGCCAGTACTCCAGGGGCGAACACCGGGGAGCTGTTTTTT
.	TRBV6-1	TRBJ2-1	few	CASSEWTLSSYNEQFF	TGTGCCAGCAGTGAATGGACTCTAAGCTCCTACAATGAGCAGTTCTTC
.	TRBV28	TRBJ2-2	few	CASSPNPFNSRLNVTGTGELFF	TGTGCCAGCAGTCCCAACCCCTTCAACTCGCGGTTGAATGTCACGGGGACCGGGGAGCTGTTTTTT
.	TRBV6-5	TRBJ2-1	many	CASSYLFPDRVKDEQFF	TGTGCCAGCAGTTACTTATTCCCCGACAGAGTCAAAGATGAGCAGTTCTTC
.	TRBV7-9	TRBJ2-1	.	CASSPPGGNEQCF	TGTGCCAGCAGCCCCCCGGGGGGCAATGAGCAGTGCTTC
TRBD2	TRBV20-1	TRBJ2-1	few	CSARLAGGDVHEQFF	TGCAGTGCTAGATTGGCGGGGGGAGATGTACATGAGCAGTTCTTC
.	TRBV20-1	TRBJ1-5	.	CSAPSVEGAQPQHF	TGCAGTGCCCCGAGCGTGGAGGGAGCTCAGCCCCAGCATTTT
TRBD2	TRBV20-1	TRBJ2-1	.	CSARDRFGLAGPEQFF	TGCAGTGCTAGAGATAGGTTCGGACTAGCGGGGCCTGAGCAGTTCTTC
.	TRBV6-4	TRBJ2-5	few	CASSDPPTGQETQYF	TGTGCCAGCAGTGACCCCCCGACGGGACAAGAGACCCAGTACTTC
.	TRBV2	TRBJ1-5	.	CASSEARGDNQPQHF	TGTGCCAGCAGTGAAGCGAGGGGGGACAATCAGCCCCAGCATTTT
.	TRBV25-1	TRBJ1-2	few	CASSEGWNGYTF	TGTGCCAGCAGTGAAGGTTGGAACGGCTACACCTTC
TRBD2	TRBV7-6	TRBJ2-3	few	CASSPWTSIADTQYF	TGTGCCAGCAGCCCTTGGACTAGCATTGCAGATACGCAGTATTTT
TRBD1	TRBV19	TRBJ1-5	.	CASSWDSVMPQHF	TGTGCCAGTAGTTGGGACAGCGTAATGCCCCAGCATTTT
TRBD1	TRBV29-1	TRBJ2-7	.	CSVVSGDRSYEHYF	TGCAGCGTTGTCTCCGGGGACAGATCCTACGAGCACTACTTC
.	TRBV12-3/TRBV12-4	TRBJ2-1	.	CASTPGGSDEQFF	TGTGCCAGCACCCCTGGTGGATCGGATGAGCAGTTCTTC
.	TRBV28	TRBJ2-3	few	CASTPAGVFADTQYF	TGTGCCAGCACCCCCGCAGGGGTTTTCGCAGATACGCAGTATTTT
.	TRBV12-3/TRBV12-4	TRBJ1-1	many	CASSPRGLGNTEAFF	TGTGCCAGCAGCCCCCGCGGACTGGGGAACACTGAAGCTTTCTTT
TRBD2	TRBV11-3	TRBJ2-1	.	CASSPPGGSGGAEQFF	TGTGCCAGCAGCCCCCCCGGGGGTAGCGGGGGGGCTGAGCAGTTCTTC
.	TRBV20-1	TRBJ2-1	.	CSARDSGGGEQFF	TGCAGTGCTAGAGATTCCGGGGGCGGGGAGCAGTTCTTC
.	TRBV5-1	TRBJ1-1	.	CASSFYRQNTEAFF	TGCGCCAGCAGCTTCTACAGGCAGAACACTGAAGCTTTCTTT
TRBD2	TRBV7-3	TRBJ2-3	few	CASSLTGSGGRTDTQYF	TGTGCCAGCAGCTTAACCGGGAGCGGGGGGCGCACAGATACGCAGTATTTT
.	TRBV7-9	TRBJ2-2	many	CASQRSSNTGELFF	TGTGCCAGCCAGAGAAGCTCGAACACCGGGGAGCTGTTTTTT
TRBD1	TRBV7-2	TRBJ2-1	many	CASSFVRQGSYNEQFF	TGTGCCAGCAGCTTCGTTAGACAGGGCTCCTACAATGAGCAGTTCTTC
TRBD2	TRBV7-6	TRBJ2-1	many	CASSLVASGGPLDYNEQFF	TGTGCCAGCAGCTTGGTGGCTAGCGGGGGTCCCCTTGATTACAATGAGCAGTTCTTC
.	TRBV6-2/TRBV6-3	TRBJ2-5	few	CASTPESGLGRETQYF	TGTGCCAGCACACCTGAATCTGGACTGGGGAGAGAGACCCAGTACTTC
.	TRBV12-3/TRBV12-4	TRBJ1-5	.	CASRGDGDQPQHF	TGTGCCAGCAGGGGGGACGGGGATCAGCCCCAGCATTTT
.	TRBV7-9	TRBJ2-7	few	CASSLTGRAGYEQYF	TGTGCCAGCAGCCTTACTGGCAGGGCGGGATACGAGCAGTACTTC
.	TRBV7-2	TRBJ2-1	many	CASKAAPTSYNEQFF	TGTGCCAGCAAAGCCGCGCCCACATCCTACAATGAGCAGTTCTTC
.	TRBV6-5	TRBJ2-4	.	CASSYGLTDLAKNIQYF	TGTGCCAGCAGTTACGGCCTGACAGACCTAGCCAAAAACATTCAGTACTTC
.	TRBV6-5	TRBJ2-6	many	CASSYSEWGGLAGANVLTF	TGTGCCAGCAGTTACTCGGAGTGGGGAGGCCTGGCTGGGGCCAACGTCCTGACTTTC
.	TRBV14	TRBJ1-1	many	CASSQEGRRSTEAFF	TGTGCCAGCAGCCAAGAGGGCAGGAGATCCACTGAAGCTTTCTTT
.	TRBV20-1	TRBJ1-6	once	CSAPEAGYSPLHF	TGCAGTGCGCCGGAGGCAGGGTATTCACCCCTCCACTTT
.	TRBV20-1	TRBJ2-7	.	CSARARGDYEQYF	TGCAGTGCTAGAGCCCGCGGGGACTACGAGCAGTACTTC
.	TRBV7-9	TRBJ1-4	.	CASSARLARRDATNEKLFF	TGTGCCAGCAGCGCAAGACTGGCGAGGAGGGATGCAACTAATGAAAAACTGTTTTTT
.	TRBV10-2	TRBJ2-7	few	CASRLRGDYEQYF	TGCGCCAGCAGACTTAGGGGGGACTACGAGCAGTACTTC
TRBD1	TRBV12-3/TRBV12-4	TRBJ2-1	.	CASSPSTGNSYNEQFF	TGTGCCAGCAGTCCCTCGACAGGGAACTCCTACAATGAGCAGTTCTTC
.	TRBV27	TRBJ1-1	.	CASLGGGGAFF	TGTGCCAGCTTGGGGGGGGGTGGAGCTTTCTTT
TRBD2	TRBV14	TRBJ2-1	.	CASSHLTGGRYNEQFF	TGTGCCAGCAGCCATCTGACGGGGGGAAGGTACAATGAGCAGTTCTTC
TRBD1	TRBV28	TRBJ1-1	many	CASSLPGTGGTEAFF	TGTGCCAGCAGTTTGCCAGGGACAGGGGGCACTGAAGCTTTCTTT
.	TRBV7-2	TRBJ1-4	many	CASRGRDEKLFF	TGTGCCAGCAGGGGGCGGGATGAAAAACTGTTTTTT
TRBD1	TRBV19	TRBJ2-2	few	CASRPPGQTNTGELFF	TGTGCCAGTAGACCGCCGGGACAGACTAACACCGGGGAGCTGTTTTTT
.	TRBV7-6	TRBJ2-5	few	CASSLEPGAPYNQETQYF	TGTGCCAGCAGCTTAGAACCGGGAGCGCCATACAACCAAGAGACCCAGTACTTC
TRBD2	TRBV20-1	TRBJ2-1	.	CSARDAGLAGVYGEQFF	TGCAGTGCTAGAGATGCGGGGCTAGCGGGGGTTTACGGTGAGCAGTTCTTC
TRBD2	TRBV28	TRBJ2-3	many	CASSLLAGGPEDTQYF	TGTGCCAGCAGTTTACTAGCGGGGGGTCCAGAGGATACGCAGTATTTT
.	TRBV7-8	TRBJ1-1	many	CASRGPMNTEAFF	TGTGCCAGCCGTGGACCTATGAACACTGAAGCTTTCTTT
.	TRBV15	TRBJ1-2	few	CATSPTNYGYTF	TGTGCCACCAGCCCCACTAACTATGGCTACACCTTC
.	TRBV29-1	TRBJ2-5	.	CSVEDVGKQETQYF	TGCAGCGTTGAAGATGTGGGGAAGCAAGAGACCCAGTACTTC
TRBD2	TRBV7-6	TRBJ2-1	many	CASTSGGPSSYNEQFF	TGTGCCAGCACTAGCGGGGGGCCGAGCTCCTACAATGAGCAGTTCTTC
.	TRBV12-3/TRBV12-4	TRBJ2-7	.	CASSPFPQQNTYEQYF	TGTGCCAGCAGTCCGTTCCCCCAACAGAACACCTACGAGCAGTACTTC
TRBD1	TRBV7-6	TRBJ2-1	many	CASRYTGDPRDEQFF	TGTGCCAGCAGATACACAGGGGACCCGAGGGATGAGCAGTTCTTC